This T cell receptor (beta chain) was documented in a study of blood T cells in healthy people across ages. Regarding the study as a whole: Diversity was higher, and naive CD4+ cells more numerous, in long-lived donors than in aged donors.

A second PCR, run for roughly 7 to 12 cycles, used a sample-barcoded 5' primer plus a J-beta primer mix. TCRdb ran MiXCR on the 5' RACE reads and lists one entry per CDR3 protein. The sample includes 800,000 to 950,000 distinct CDR3 sequences, approximately 35% of them seen just once. The CDR3 is made up of 13 amino acids. With 5 bases removed from V and 8 bases from J, the gap between germline ends came to 13 bases. On this clonotype: Its antigen remains unidentified.

The rearrangement joins TRBV12-3 or TRBV12-4 to TRBJ2-4; no clear D gene. The TCR comes from a young man in good health. Sequencing used blood. In DNA, the CDR3 is TGTGCCAGCAGTCAATTAAGTCAAGACATTCAGTACTTC. Residues: CASSQLSQDIQYF.